This TCR beta chain was captured in a study of shared clonotypes between healthy human individuals. Study results and caveats: Represented diversity (both genetic and exposure-history) was limited by the small number of donors.

Of note for this clone: The antigen is undetermined.

Profiled with immunoSEQ multiplex PCR; TCRdb holds only in-frame clones, not every one. The table shows more than 900,000 clones, with around 78% occurring only once. The CDR3 is made up of 18 amino acids. CDR1 and CDR2 (germline): SGHRS, YFSETQ. J lost 0 bases, V lost 4 bases, and 13 bases had no gene match. The rearrangement links TRBV5-1 to TRBJ2-1; 7 nucleotides match TRBD2. This TCR was sampled from a man younger than 35 in good health. Some clones in this sample may be carry-over from other donors' samples. Sequenced sample: memory CD4+ T cells from PBMCs. Subset specified: CD45RA-negative fraction. The CDR3 DNA reads as TGCGCCAGCAGCCAACTAGGAGAAAGCGGGACCTCCTACAATGAGCAGTTCTTC. It encodes CASSQLGESGTSYNEQFF.